Here is one T cell receptor beta chain with its context. What it binds is unknown. The CDR3 totals 15 residues. Between the trimmed V and J ends, which lost 0 bases and 0 bases, there was a span of 8 bases. The data were taken from a study of cytomegalovirus exposure and HLA in healthy donors. Researchers ran the PCR with 60 Vbeta and 13 Jbeta primers. The data were produced by immunoSEQ multiplex PCR, yet TCRdb's version contains in-frame clones alone and is incomplete. The table has roughly 180,000 clones, around four fifths seen once. Overall study findings and caveats: In a later analysis, a missense DCLRE1C variant was linked to TCR beta V- and J-gene trimming.

The TCR originated in a woman aged 30 to 39 in good health and CMV-seropositive. The chain combines TRBV23-1 with TRBJ1-1; possible D gene TRBD1, 5 bases. TRBV23-1 is labeled an ORF, and its function is uncertain. The sample consisted of PBMCs. This CDR3 is CASSQSLGVNTEAFF. CDR3 nucleotide sequence: TGCGCCAGCAGTCAATCCTTAGGGGTGAACACTGAAGCTTTCTTT.